This passage covers 27 T cell receptor beta chains from one sample sequenced in a study of T-cell reconstitution after alpha-beta-depleted transplantation in children (TCRdb year 2016). Library preparation employed PCR. Sequencing instrument: Illumina HiSeq 2500. TCR libraries were prepared with molecular barcoding, using unique molecular identifiers to normalize TCRbeta repertoire quantification. Through fastp at Q25 and MiXCR, TCRdb rebuilt clones from the public reads, retaining in-frame beta chains. Each record represents a unique CDR3 protein, reported with the most common genes and DNA among its rows. The sample data list around 700,000 distinct CDR3 sequences, and about an eighth of these were observed just once. 0.79% of the sample is in the top ten clones. The treatment or condition label for this specimen denotes: allogeneic hematopoietic cell transplantation with graft depleted of TCRalphabeta T cells and CD19 B cells.

The sample was PBMCs, taken before TCRalphabeta/CD19-depleted stem cell transplant. These receptors were collected from a girl aged 2 to 9 with congenital amegakaryocytic thrombocytopenia, due to receive a stem cell transplant.

This clonotype was counted ten times or more. The V and J genes are TRBV13 and TRBJ2-4; D is unclear. There are 14 residues in the CDR3. Between the trimmed V and J ends, which lost 2 bases and 8 bases, there was a span of 13 bases. Germline V gives CDR1 PRHDT, CDR2 FYEKMQ (reference sequence). The CDR3 protein is CASSLRAPTDIQYF. In nucleotides, the CDR3 is TGTGCCAGCAGCTTACGGGCCCCTACGGACATTCAGTACTTC.

Notes on this clonotype: Just one base apart from a much larger clone, this may be a read error. The J gene is TRBJ1-1, the V gene TRBV29-1; D remains ambiguous. Germline CDR1 SQVTM, CDR2 ANQGSEA. The CDR3 contains 13 residues. The CDR3 reads CSVERAMNTEACF. CDR3 in DNA: TGCAGCGTTGAAAGGGCCATGAACACTGAAGCTTGCTTT.

The V call is TRBV7-9, the J call TRBJ2-5; TRBD1 matches at 7 bases. This CDR3 region has 14 residues. The V gene's germline CDR1 is SEHNR and CDR2 FQNEAQ (reference sequence). J was trimmed by 1 base and V by 4 bases; bases with no gene match: 3. The CDR3 DNA follows: TGTGCCAGCAGCTACGGGACAGTCCAAGAGACCCAGTACTTC. It is translated as CASSYGTVQETQYF.

This clonotype occurred a few times. The chain couples TRBV11-2 to TRBJ2-5; D is undetermined. The germline gives CDR1 SGHAT, CDR2 FQNNGV. Trimming took off 4 bases at V and 7 bases at J, with 13 bases between the two ends. This CDR3 spans 13 amino acids. The CDR3 DNA is TGTGCCAGCAGCTCTTTGAATCGTGGGACCCAGTACTTC. This codes for CASSSLNRGTQYF.

This clonotype was detected ten times or more. The gene calls are TRBV20-1 and TRBJ2-2; 7 nucleotides line up with TRBD1. The CDR3 length is 14 residues. Germline V lookup: CDR1 DFQATT, CDR2 SNEGSKA (reference sequence). The trim removed 3 bases at V and 5 bases at J, leaving 6 bases unmatched. The CDR3 DNA is TGCAGTGCTAGCCACAGGGGATATACCGGGGAGCTGTTTTTT. Its protein product is CSASHRGYTGELFF.

The J gene is TRBJ2-2, the V gene TRBV7-9, with 9 bases aligning to TRBD1. J gave up 6 bases and V 3 bases, and 11 bases lay outside the gene matches. Germline V gene sequence: CDR1 SEHNR, CDR2 FQNEAQ (reference sequence). The CDR3 length is 17 residues. The CDR3: CASSFYRGRSTAGELFF. As DNA, the CDR3 is TGTGCCAGCAGCTTCTACAGGGGGCGTTCTACCGCCGGGGAGCTGTTTTTT. The complete variable domain, with remaining parts taken from reference TRBV7-9 and TRBJ2-2, reads DTGVSQNPRHKITKRGQNVTFRCDPISEHNRLYWYRQTLGQGPEFLTYFQNEAQLEKSRLLSDRFSAERPKGSFSTLEIQRTEQGDSAMYLCASSFYRGRSTAGELFFGEGSRLTVL.

This clonotype was detected many times. The rearrangement links TRBV5-1 to TRBJ2-7; D is tentatively TRBD1 or TRBD2 (6 bases each). CDR1 is SGHRS, CDR2 YFSETQ, per germline. CDR3 size: 14 residues. The ends were cut back, 0 bases at V and 4 bases at J, with 11 bases in the middle. In DNA, the CDR3 is TGCGCCAGCAGCTTGGACAGGGAGGTTTACGAGCAGTACTTC. It codes for CASSLDREVYEQYF.

V gene TRBV29-1 combines with J gene TRBJ1-1; the match to TRBD1 covers 11 bases. Trimming at V came to 7 bases and at J to 1 base, leaving 2 bases not matched to a gene. Germline V gene lookup returns CDR1 SQVTM and CDR2 ANQGSEA. The CDR3 runs 13 residues. The CDR3 DNA sequence: TGCAGCGATGGACAGGGGGCGAACACTGAAGCTTTCTTT. It encodes CSDGQGANTEAFF.

Worth noting for this clonotype: This could be a read error, since a much larger clone is one nucleotide away. The chain links TRBV21-1 to TRBJ2-5; the D call of TRBD2 is as the table states it, not checked on the DNA. TRBV21-1 is recorded as a pseudogene. The CDR3 contains 14 residues. The CDR3 here is CASSKGRSQDTQYF. CDR3 coding DNA: TGTGCCAGCAGCAAAGGGAGGAGCCAAGACACCCAGTACTTC.

Turning to this clonotype: This may be a read error, as it is one base from a much larger clone. CDR3 nucleotides: TGTGCCAGCAAGAGCAGATACAATGAGCAGTTCTTC. As protein: CASKSRYNEQFF. The chain employs TRBV12-3 or TRBV12-4 and TRBJ2-1; no clear D. V lost 7 bases, J lost 4 bases, and 8 bases lay in between. The CDR3 runs 12 residues.

This clonotype was seen ten or more times. The genes are TRBV29-1 and TRBJ2-4, with D unresolved. Germline V gene lookup returns CDR1 SQVTM and CDR2 ANQGSEA. The CDR3 has 12 amino acids. Trimming took 4 bases from V and 5 from J, leaving 9 bases between them. CDR3 nucleotides: TGCAGCGTTGCCAGCGACCAAAACATTCAGTACTTC. Its protein is CSVASDQNIQYF. Complete variable domain (other parts from reference TRBV29-1 and TRBJ2-4): SAVISQKPSRDICQRGTSLTIQCQVDSQVTMMFWYRQQPGQSLTLIATANQGSEATYESGFVIDKFPISRPNLTFSTLTVSNMSPEDSSIYLCSVASDQNIQYFGAGTRLSVL.

This clonotype appeared a few times. The chain employs TRBV7-9 and TRBJ2-7; either TRBD1 or TRBD2 may fit D (5 bases each). Germline lookup yields CDR1 SEHNR and CDR2 FQNEAQ (reference sequence). V shed 4 bases and J shed 0 bases, with 13 bases lying between them. CDR3 length equals 15 residues. CDR3 sequence reads: CASSYKTGTSYEQYF. For the CDR3, the DNA is TGTGCCAGCAGCTACAAGACCGGGACCTCCTACGAGCAGTACTTC.

The V gene is TRBV12-3 or TRBV12-4, the J gene TRBJ1-6; no clear D gene. Trimming pared 6 bases from V and 1 base from J, leaving 13 bases between. This CDR3 is built from 16 residues. CDR3 region: CASSYGSSSYNSPLHF. As DNA, the CDR3 is TGTGCCAGCAGCTACGGGAGTAGTTCCTATAATTCACCCCTCCACTTT.

The chain joins TRBV4-1 to TRBJ2-3, with 8 positions matching TRBD2. Germline V gives CDR1 MGHRA, CDR2 YSYEKL. The junction had 12 bases not matched to a gene; V was cut back by 7 bases and J by 3 bases. This CDR3 spans 16 amino acids. In nucleotides, the CDR3 is TGCGCCAGCAAATCCTCACTAGCGGAGGGGACAGATACGCAGTATTTT. The encoded protein is CASKSSLAEGTDTQYF.

In this sample, this clonotype turned up many times. The gene calls are TRBV29-1 and TRBJ2-7, with D perhaps given as TRBD1 or TRBD2 (5 bases each). V was trimmed by 6 bases and J by 0 bases, leaving 12 bases between them. CDR1 is SQVTM, CDR2 ANQGSEA, per germline. There are 13 residues in the CDR3. CDR3 residues: CSVFRDGSYEQYF. CDR3 nucleotides: TGCAGCGTGTTCCGGGACGGCTCCTACGAGCAGTACTTC.

This clonotype was recorded at least ten times. This chain uses TRBV20-1 with TRBJ2-7; a possible D gene is TRBD2 (6 bases). The CDR3 length is 11 residues. Germline CDR1 is DFQATT and CDR2 is SNEGSKA (reference sequence). Between the trimmed V and J ends, which lost 6 bases and 3 bases, there was a span of 9 bases. The CDR3 DNA sequence: TGCAGTGCCAAAGCGGGCTACGAGCAGTACTTC. Residues: CSAKAGYEQYF.

This clonotype was detected a few times. The chain joins TRBV5-1 to TRBJ1-1; D possibly corresponds to TRBD1 (6 bases). Trimming removed 6 bases from V and 0 bases from J, with 15 bases in between. Germline V lookup: CDR1 SGHRS, CDR2 YFSETQ. The CDR3 spans 15 residues. The chain's CDR3 is CASNPGGGLNTEAFF. CDR3 in DNA: TGCGCCAGCAACCCGGGGGGCGGCCTGAACACTGAAGCTTTCTTT.

This clonotype has more than one count but fewer than ten. The CDR3 DNA sequence: TGCAGTGCTAGAGTTCGCAGGGGGCAGACCCCTTTTATCGAGCAGTACTTC. This gives the protein CSARVRRGQTPFIEQYF. This chain joins TRBV20-1 and TRBJ2-7, with 8 bases identical to TRBD1. The CDR3 runs 17 residues. Germline CDR1 is DFQATT and CDR2 is SNEGSKA (reference sequence). The V and J ends lost 1 base and 6 bases, in that order; junction bases with no gene match: 17.

This clonotype was recorded many times. The chain has TRBV20-1 and TRBJ2-7; 9 nucleotides line up with TRBD2. The CDR3 covers 14 residues. With 4 bases clipped from V and 4 bases from J, the junction kept 8 bases outside the gene matches. Germline V gene lookup returns CDR1 DFQATT and CDR2 SNEGSKA (reference sequence). In DNA, the CDR3 is TGCAGTGCTACCCCCTGGAGCGGGAGGTACGAGCAGTACTTC. It translates to CSATPWSGRYEQYF.

This clonotype was seen more than once but under ten times. V and J are TRBV5-4 and TRBJ2-6; the D gene is possibly TRBD1 (5 bases). The ends were cut back, 0 bases at V and 4 bases at J, with 14 bases in the middle. This CDR3 is 17 amino acids long. Germline loops: CDR1 SGHNT, CDR2 YYREEE (reference sequence). The CDR3 region has the DNA TGTGCCAGCAGCTTGGCCAGTTTAGGGGTCGGGGCCAACGTCCTGACTTTC. Encoded protein: CASSLASLGVGANVLTF. Filled out from reference TRBV5-4 and TRBJ2-6, the complete variable domain reads ETGVTQSPTHLIKTRGQQVTLRCSSQSGHNTVSWYQQALGQGPQFIFQYYREEENGRGNFPPRFSGLQFPNYSSELNVNALELDDSALYLCASSLASLGVGANVLTFGAGSRLTVL.

The chain joins TRBV12-3 or TRBV12-4 to TRBJ1-4; 7 bases line up with TRBD1. The CDR3 is made up of 15 amino acids. V lost 7 bases to trimming and J lost 7 bases; unmatched junction nucleotides: 12. In DNA, the CDR3 is TGTGCCAGCACCACCCAGACAGGGATTAGTGAAAAACTGTTTTTT. Its protein is CASTTQTGISEKLFF.

This clonotype has a count of ten or more. The V call is TRBV5-1, the J call TRBJ2-3; 7 positions match TRBD2. Germline CDR1 and CDR2: SGHRS and YFSETQ. CDR3 length equals 14 residues. V dropped 5 bases and J dropped 6; count of bases not matched to a gene: 9. In DNA form, the CDR3 reads TGCGCCAGCAGTCCGGGAGGAGGGTCGGATACGCAGTATTTT. It yields the protein CASSPGGGSDTQYF.

The chain carries TRBV19 and TRBJ1-5; 7 bases fit TRBD1. The V segment lost 8 bases and the J segment 4 bases; nucleotides outside the gene matches: 8. Germline CDR1 is LNHDA and CDR2 is SQIVND (reference sequence). The CDR3 length is 14 residues. This CDR3 is CASDKLQGNQPQHF. CDR3 bases: TGTGCCAGTGACAAACTACAGGGGAATCAGCCCCAGCATTTT.

Concerning this clonotype itself: One base away lies a much larger clone, so this may be a sequencing read error. The chain recombines TRBV5-8 with TRBJ1-3, with D perhaps TRBD1 (5 bases). CDR3 length: 15 amino acids. Germline V gene sequence: CDR1 SGHTS, CDR2 YDEGEE. As DNA, the CDR3 is TGTGCCAGCAGCTCTACCGGGACGCTGGGAAACACCATATCTTTT. Residues: CASSSTGTLGNTISF.

About this clonotype: This may come from a read error, since a much larger clone is one base off. This chain uses TRBV29-1 with TRBJ2-1, with D possibly matching TRBD2 (6 bases). CDR1 SQVTM and CDR2 ANQGSEA come from the germline V gene. This CDR3 is 18 amino acids long. Here the CDR3 DNA reads TGCAGCGTTGAAAGGAGCCCATATGGCGGGATGTCCTACAATGAGCCGTTCTTC. Amino acid sequence: CSVERSPYGGMSYNEPFF.

The chain carries TRBV20-1 and TRBJ2-1, with 13 bases fitting TRBD2. There are 16 residues in the CDR3. Per germline, CDR1 DFQATT and CDR2 SNEGSKA (reference sequence). Trimming at V came to 3 bases and at J to 7 bases, leaving 9 bases not matched to a gene. CDR3 nucleotide sequence: TGCAGTGCTAGGCTACCGGGACTAGCGGGAATTAATGAGCAGTTCTTC. Amino acids: CSARLPGLAGINEQFF.

Comments on this clonotype: Since no conserved phenylalanine or tryptophan closes the CDR3, a read error is the likely cause. The chain is built from TRBV12-3 or TRBV12-4 and TRBJ2-1, with 12 positions matching TRBD2. V lost 7 bases to trimming and J lost 10 bases; unmatched junction nucleotides: 8. The CDR3 contains 14 residues. The CDR3 DNA sequence: TGTGCCAGCACCAAACTAGCGGGAGGCGAGGAGCAGTTCTCC. It is translated as CASTKLAGGEEQFS.